This T cell receptor beta chain is drawn from a study of T cell responses to AZD1222 COVID-19 vaccine. The CDR3 extends over 14 amino acids. Trimming stripped 5 bases from V and 3 bases from J, with 13 bases between. Germline-derived CDR1 and CDR2 are MNHEY and SVGEGT. TCRdb's copy holds only in-frame clones and misses some; the assay was immunoSEQ multiplex PCR. The sample consists of about 100,000 clones, around nine tenths of them appearing once. The specimen comprised peripheral blood, sampled on day 0 of AZD1222 vaccination. The clonotype originates from an adult in good health. The chain has TRBV6-2 or TRBV6-3 and TRBJ1-2; D gene ambiguous. Written as DNA, the CDR3 is TGTGCCAGCAGTAGCCGGTTTCAGGACTATGGCTACACCTTC. This translates into CASSSRFQDYGYTF.